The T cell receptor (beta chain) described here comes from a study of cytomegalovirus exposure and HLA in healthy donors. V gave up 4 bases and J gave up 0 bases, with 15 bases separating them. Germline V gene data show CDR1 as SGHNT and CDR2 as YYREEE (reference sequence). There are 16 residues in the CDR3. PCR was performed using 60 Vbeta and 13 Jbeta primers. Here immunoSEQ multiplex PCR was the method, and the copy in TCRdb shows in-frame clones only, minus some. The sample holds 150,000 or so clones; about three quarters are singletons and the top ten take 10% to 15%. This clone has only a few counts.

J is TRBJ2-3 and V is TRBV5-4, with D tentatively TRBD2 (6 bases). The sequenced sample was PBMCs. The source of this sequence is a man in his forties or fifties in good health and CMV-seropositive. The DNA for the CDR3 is TGTGCCAGCAGCAGGCCGGGACTTAGAAGCACAGATACGCAGTATTTT. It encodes CASSRPGLRSTDTQYF. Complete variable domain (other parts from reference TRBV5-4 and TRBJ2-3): ETGVTQSPTHLIKTRGQQVTLRCSSQSGHNTVSWYQQALGQGPQFIFQYYREEENGRGNFPPRFSGLQFPNYSSELNVNALELDDSALYLCASSRPGLRSTDTQYFGPGTRLTVL.